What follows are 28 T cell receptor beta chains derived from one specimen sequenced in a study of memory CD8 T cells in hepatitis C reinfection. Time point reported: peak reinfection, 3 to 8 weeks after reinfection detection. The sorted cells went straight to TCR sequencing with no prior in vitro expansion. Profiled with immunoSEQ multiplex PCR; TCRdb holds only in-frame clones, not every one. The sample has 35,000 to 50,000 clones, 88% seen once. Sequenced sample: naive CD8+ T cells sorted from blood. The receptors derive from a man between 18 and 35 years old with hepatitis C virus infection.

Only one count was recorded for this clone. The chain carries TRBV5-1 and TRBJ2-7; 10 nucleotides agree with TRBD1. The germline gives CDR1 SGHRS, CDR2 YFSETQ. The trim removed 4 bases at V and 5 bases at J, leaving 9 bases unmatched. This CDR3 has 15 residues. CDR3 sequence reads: CASSPGTGVVDEQYF. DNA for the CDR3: TGCGCCAGCAGCCCCGGGACAGGGGTCGTTGACGAGCAGTACTTC.

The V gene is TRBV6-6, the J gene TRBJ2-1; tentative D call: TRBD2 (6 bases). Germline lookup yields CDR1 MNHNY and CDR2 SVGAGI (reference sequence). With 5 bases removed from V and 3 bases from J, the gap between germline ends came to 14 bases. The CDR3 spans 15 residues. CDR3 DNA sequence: TGTGCCAGCAGTCCCCCCGGGACTGGCTACAATGAGCAGTTCTTC. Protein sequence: CASSPPGTGYNEQFF.

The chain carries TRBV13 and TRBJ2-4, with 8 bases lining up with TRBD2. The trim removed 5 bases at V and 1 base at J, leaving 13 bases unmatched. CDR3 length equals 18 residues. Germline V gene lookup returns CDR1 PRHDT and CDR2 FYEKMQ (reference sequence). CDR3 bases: TGTGCCAGCAGCAATCGCCGGGGACTAGGGGAGGCCAAAAACATTCAGTACTTC. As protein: CASSNRRGLGEAKNIQYF.

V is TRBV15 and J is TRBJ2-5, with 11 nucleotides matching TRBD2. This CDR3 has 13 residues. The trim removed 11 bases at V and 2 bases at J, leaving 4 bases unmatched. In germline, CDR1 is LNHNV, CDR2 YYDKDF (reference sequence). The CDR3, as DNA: TGTGCCTCGGGGACTAGCGGACAAGAGACCCAGTACTTC. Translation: CASGTSGQETQYF.

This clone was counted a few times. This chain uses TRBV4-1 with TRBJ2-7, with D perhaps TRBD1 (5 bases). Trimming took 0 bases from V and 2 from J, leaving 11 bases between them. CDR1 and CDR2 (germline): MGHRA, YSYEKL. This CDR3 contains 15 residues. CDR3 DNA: TGCGCCAGCAGCCAAGATACAGGCAGAACCTACGAGCAGTACTTC. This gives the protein CASSQDTGRTYEQYF.

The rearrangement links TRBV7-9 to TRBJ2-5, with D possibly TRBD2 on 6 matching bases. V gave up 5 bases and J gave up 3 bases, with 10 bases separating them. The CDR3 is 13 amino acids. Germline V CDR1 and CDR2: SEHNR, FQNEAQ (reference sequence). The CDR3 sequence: CASSPSGEETQYF. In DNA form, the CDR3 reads TGTGCCAGCAGCCCCTCGGGAGAAGAGACCCAGTACTTC.

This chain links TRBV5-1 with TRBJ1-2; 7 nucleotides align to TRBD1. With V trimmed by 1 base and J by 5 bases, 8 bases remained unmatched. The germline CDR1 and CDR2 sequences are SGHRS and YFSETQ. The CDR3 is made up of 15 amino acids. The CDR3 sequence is CASSLNGQGGYGYTF. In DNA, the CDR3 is TGCGCCAGCAGCTTGAATGGCCAGGGGGGATATGGCTACACCTTC.

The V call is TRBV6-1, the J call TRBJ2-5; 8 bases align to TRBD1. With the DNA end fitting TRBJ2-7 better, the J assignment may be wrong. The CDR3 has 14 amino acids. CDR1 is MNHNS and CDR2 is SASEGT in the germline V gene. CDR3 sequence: CASSDRDRLYEQYF. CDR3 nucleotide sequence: TGTGCCAGCAGTGATAGGGACAGGTTGTACGAGCAGTACTTC.

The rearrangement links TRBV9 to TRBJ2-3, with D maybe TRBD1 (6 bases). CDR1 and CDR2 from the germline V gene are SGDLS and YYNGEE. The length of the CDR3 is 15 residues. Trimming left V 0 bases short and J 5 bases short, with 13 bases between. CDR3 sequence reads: CASSVVETGLDTQYF. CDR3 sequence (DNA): TGTGCCAGCAGCGTAGTAGAAACAGGGTTAGATACGCAGTATTTT.

The CDR3 DNA sequence: TGCAGCGTTGAGGGGGCGCCGGATGAGCAGTTCTTC. This sequence encodes CSVEGAPDEQFF. The V and J genes are TRBV29-1 and TRBJ2-1; tentative D call: TRBD1 (6 bases). The germline CDR1 and CDR2 sequences are SQVTM and ANQGSEA. Trimming pared 3 bases from V and 8 bases from J, leaving 11 bases between. The CDR3 sequence is 12 residues long.

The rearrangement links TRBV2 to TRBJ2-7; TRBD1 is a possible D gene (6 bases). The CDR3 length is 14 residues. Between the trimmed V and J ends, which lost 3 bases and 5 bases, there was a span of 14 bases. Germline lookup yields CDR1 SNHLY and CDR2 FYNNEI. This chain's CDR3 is CASSEWQDSDEQYV. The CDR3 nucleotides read TGTGCCAGCAGTGAGTGGCAGGACAGCGACGAGCAGTACGTC.

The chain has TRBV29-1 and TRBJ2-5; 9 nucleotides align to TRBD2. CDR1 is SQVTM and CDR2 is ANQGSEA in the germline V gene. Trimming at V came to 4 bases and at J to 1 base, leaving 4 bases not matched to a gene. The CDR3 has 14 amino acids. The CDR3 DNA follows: TGCAGCGTTGTCCTAGCGGGGTTCCAAGAGACCCAGTACTTC. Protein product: CSVVLAGFQETQYF.

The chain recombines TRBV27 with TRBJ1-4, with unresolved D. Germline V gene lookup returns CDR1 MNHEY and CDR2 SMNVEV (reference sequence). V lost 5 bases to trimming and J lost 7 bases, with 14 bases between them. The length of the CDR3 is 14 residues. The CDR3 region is CASSPSQPGEKLFF. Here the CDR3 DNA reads TGTGCCAGCAGTCCCAGTCAACCGGGTGAAAAACTGTTTTTT.

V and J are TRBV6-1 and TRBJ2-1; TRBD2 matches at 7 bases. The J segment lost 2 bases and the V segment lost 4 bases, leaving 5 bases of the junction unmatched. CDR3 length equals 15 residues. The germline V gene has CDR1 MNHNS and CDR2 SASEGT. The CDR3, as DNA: TGTGCCAGCAGTGTCGAGACTAGCCCCTACAATGAGCAGTTCTTC. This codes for CASSVETSPYNEQFF.

The CDR3 is CASSQVDSGNTIYF. Here the CDR3 DNA reads TGTGCCAGCAGCCAGGTCGACTCTGGAAACACCATATATTTT. The rearrangement joins TRBV11-2 to TRBJ1-3; D unclear. CDR1 and CDR2 (germline): SGHAT, FQNNGV. There are 14 residues in the CDR3. V was pared by 5 bases and J by 0 bases, with 8 bases between. Based on the CDR3 plus reference TRBV11-2 and TRBJ1-3, the full variable domain is EAGVAQSPRYKIIEKRQSVAFWCNPISGHATLYWYQQILGQGPKLLIQFQNNGVVDDSQLPKDRFSAERLKGVDSTLKIQPAKLEDSAVYLCASSQVDSGNTIYFGEGSWLTVV.

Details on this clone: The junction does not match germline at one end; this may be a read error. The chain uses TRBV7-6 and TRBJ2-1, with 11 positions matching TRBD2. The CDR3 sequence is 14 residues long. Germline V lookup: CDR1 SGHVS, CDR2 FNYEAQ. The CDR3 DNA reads TGTGCCAGCAGCCTAGCGGGGGGTTACAATGAGCAGTTCTTC. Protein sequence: CASSLAGGYNEQFF.

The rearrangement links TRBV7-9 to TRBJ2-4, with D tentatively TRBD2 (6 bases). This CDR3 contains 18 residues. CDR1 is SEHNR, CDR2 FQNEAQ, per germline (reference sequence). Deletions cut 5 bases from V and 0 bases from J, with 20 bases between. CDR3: CASSPAGSGTVAKNIQYF. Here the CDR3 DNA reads TGTGCCAGCAGCCCCGCGGGTTCCGGGACTGTAGCCAAAAACATTCAGTACTTC. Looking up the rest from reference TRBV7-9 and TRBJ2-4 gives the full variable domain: DTGVSQNPRHKITKRGQNVTFRCDPISEHNRLYWYRQTLGQGPEFLTYFQNEAQLEKSRLLSDRFSAERPKGSFSTLEIQRTEQGDSAMYLCASSPAGSGTVAKNIQYFGAGTRLSVL.

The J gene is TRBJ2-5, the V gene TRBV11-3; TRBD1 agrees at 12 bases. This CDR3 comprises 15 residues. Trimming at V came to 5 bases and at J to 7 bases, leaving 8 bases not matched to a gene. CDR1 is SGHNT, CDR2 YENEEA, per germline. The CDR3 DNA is TGTGCCAGCAGCCCGGGGACAGGGGGCTCGGGGACCCAGTACTTC. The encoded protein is CASSPGTGGSGTQYF.

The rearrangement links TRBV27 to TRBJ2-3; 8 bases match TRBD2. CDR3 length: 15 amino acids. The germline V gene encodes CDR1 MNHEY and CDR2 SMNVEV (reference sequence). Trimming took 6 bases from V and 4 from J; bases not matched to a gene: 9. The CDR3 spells CASRTVAGSPDTQYF. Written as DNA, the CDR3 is TGTGCCAGCAGGACCGTAGCGGGAAGCCCAGATACGCAGTATTTT.

The CDR3 DNA sequence: TGTGCCAGCAGCCCTGAGGACAGCAGCTACGAGCAGTACGTC. Residues: CASSPEDSSYEQYV. The chain recombines TRBV7-9 with TRBJ2-7, with a tentative D call TRBD1 (6 bases). Germline V gives CDR1 SEHNR, CDR2 FQNEAQ (reference sequence). Trimming took off 5 bases at V and 3 bases at J, with 14 bases between the two ends. The CDR3 totals 14 residues.

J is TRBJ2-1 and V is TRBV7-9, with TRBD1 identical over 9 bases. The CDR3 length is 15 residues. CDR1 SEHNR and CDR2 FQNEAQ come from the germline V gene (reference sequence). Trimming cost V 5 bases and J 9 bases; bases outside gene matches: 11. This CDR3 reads CASSSPGTGFGEQFF. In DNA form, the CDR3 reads TGTGCCAGCAGCAGTCCCGGGACAGGGTTCGGTGAGCAGTTCTTC.

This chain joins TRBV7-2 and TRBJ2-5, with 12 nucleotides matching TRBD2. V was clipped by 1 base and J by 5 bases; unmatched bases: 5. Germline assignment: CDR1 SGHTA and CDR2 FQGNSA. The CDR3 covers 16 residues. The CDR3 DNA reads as TGTGCCAGCAGCTTAGGGCTAGCGGGGGGGCTGGAGACCCAGTACTTC. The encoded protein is CASSLGLAGGLETQYF. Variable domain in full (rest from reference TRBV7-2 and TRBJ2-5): GAGVSQSPSNKVTEKGKDVELRCDPISGHTALYWYRQSLGQGLEFLIYFQGNSAPDKSGLPSDRFSAERTGGSVSTLTIQRTQQEDSAVYLCASSLGLAGGLETQYFGPGTRLLVL.

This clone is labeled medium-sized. CDR3 amino acids: CASSLRTGDEQFF. In DNA, the CDR3 is TGCGCCAGCAGCCTTAGGACAGGCGATGAGCAGTTCTTC. The chain has TRBV4-1 and TRBJ2-1; 7 bases line up with TRBD1. The CDR3 is 13 residues long. CDR1 MGHRA and CDR2 YSYEKL come from the germline V gene. Trimming took 4 bases from V and 8 from J; bases not matched to a gene: 5.

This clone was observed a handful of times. CDR3 coding DNA: TGTGCCAGCAGTGAATATTCCCAGGGGGGCGAGCAGTACGTC. This gives the protein CASSEYSQGGEQYV. V and J are TRBV6-1 and TRBJ2-7, with D maybe TRBD1 (7 bases). V lost 2 bases, J lost 6 bases, and 14 bases lay in between. The germline CDR1 and CDR2 sequences are MNHNS and SASEGT. CDR3 length: 14 amino acids.

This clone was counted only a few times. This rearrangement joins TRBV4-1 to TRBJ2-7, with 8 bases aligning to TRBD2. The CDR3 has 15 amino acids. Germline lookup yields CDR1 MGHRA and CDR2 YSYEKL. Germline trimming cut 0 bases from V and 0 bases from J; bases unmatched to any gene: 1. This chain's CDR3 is CASSQDSGISYEQYF. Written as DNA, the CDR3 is TGCGCCAGCAGCCAAGATAGCGGGATCTCCTACGAGCAGTACTTC.

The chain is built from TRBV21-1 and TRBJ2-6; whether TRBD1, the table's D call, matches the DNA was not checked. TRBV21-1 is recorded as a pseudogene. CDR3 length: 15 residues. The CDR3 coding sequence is TGTGCCAGACAAGGGGGATTAGCTGGGGCCAACGTCCTGACTTTC. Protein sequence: CARQGGLAGANVLTF.

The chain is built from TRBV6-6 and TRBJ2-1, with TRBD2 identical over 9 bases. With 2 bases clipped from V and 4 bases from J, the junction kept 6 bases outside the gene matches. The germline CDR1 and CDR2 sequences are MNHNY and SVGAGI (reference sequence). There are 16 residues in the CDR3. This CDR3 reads CASSYLRTSVYNEQFF. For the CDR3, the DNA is TGTGCCAGCAGTTACCTACGGACTAGCGTTTACAATGAGCAGTTCTTC.

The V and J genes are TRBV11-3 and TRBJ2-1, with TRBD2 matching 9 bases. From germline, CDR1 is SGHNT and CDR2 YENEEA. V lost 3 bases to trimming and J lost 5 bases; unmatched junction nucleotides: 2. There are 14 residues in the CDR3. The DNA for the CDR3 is TGTGCCAGCAGCTTGGGACTAGCCAACAATGAGCAGTTCTTC. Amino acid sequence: CASSLGLANNEQFF. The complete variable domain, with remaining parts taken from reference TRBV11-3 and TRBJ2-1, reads EAGVVQSPRYKIIEKKQPVAFWCNPISGHNTLYWYLQNLGQGPELLIRYENEEAVDDSQLPKDRFSAERLKGVDSTLKIQPAELGDSAVYLCASSLGLANNEQFFGPGTRLTVL.